The clone carrying this T cell receptor (beta chain) came up a few times. The target antigen is unknown. This entry is derived from a study of blood T cells in healthy people across ages. Findings and caveats of the study: Naive and antigen-experienced cells were not separated, limiting conclusive comparison.

CDR3 length: 15 amino acids. The germline V gene encodes CDR1 SQVTM and CDR2 ANQGSEA. V lost 4 bases and J lost 6, with 19 bases in between. It was with a sample-barcoded 5' primer and a J-beta primer mix that a second PCR of roughly 7 to 12 cycles was run. A single record per CDR3 protein comes from TCRdb applying MiXCR to the 5' RACE reads. The sample has around 690,000 distinct CDR3 sequences, under 65% seen once; the top ten hold over 30%. The clonotype comes from a man between 60 and 75 years old in good health. The J gene is TRBJ2-1, the V gene TRBV29-1; D assignment may be TRBD1 or TRBD2 (5 bases each). The sequenced material came from blood. CDR3 sequence reads: CSVARGQESGNEQFF. The CDR3 DNA reads as TGCAGCGTTGCGAGGGGCCAGGAGTCTGGCAATGAGCAGTTCTTC.